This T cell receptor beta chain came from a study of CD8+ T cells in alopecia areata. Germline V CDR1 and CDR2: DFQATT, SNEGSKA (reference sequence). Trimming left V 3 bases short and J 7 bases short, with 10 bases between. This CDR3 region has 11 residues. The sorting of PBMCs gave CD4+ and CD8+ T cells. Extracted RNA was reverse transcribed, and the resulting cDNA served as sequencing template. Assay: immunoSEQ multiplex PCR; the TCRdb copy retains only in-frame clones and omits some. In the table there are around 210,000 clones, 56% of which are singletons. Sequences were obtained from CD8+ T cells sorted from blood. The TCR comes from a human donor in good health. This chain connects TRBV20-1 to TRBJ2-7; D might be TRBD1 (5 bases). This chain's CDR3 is CSARMQGEQYF. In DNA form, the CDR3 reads TGCAGTGCTAGGATGCAGGGTGAGCAGTACTTC.